A selection of T cell receptor beta chains follows, all from one sample in a study of blood T cell repertoires in COVID-19. TCRdb keeps only in-frame clones here, not all; method: immunoSEQ multiplex PCR. Of over 80,000 clones in the sample, roughly nine tenths were seen once. The sequenced material came from peripheral blood. Receptor source: a human donor with active COVID-19. The donor label of this sample is uncertain. CDR3s include the opening cysteine and the closing phenylalanine or tryptophan. The order of the fields is D gene, V gene, CDR3 length, J gene, CDR3 protein. The D gene is left open where the match is weak.

TRBD2	TRBV12-5	15	TRBJ2-1	CASGPGTSGYNEQFF
TRBD1	TRBV27	14	TRBJ1-1	CASSLNRGDTEAFF
NA	TRBV7-3	15	TRBJ2-7	CASSLLWGPDYEQYF
TRBD2	TRBV5-5	19	TRBJ2-1	CASSPSSTSGGALYNEQFF
NA	TRBV4-2	18	TRBJ2-1	CASSPRLLGQGGGNEQFF
TRBD2	TRBV19	16	TRBJ2-1	CASSPRTSGGPNEQFF
TRBD2	TRBV9	16	TRBJ2-1	CASSAGGRASYNEQFF
TRBD1	TRBV6-2/TRBV6-3	14	TRBJ2-3	CASSQGASADTQYF
NA	TRBV9	17	TRBJ1-4	CASSPAPGQSYNEKLFF
NA	TRBV10-3	15	TRBJ1-2	CAISESAAPTEGYTF
TRBD1	TRBV3-1/TRBV3-2	18	TRBJ2-5	CASSQVRHGTGTQETQYF
NA	TRBV10-1	17	TRBJ1-3	CASTLTGGFNSGNTIYF
TRBD1	TRBV2	15	TRBJ2-2	CASRLDRGVAGELFF
NA	TRBV19	16	TRBJ2-3	CASSIPQRGAADTQYF
NA	TRBV28	13	TRBJ2-7	CASSSVGGYEQYF
NA	TRBV19	13	TRBJ2-7	CASSIRGADEQYF
TRBD1	TRBV6-6	16	TRBJ1-5	CASSYLGQASHQPQHF
TRBD1	TRBV2	16	TRBJ1-4	CASSRTTGATNEKLFF
NA	TRBV6-5	12	TRBJ2-1	CASSLTYNEQFF
NA	TRBV5-1	13	TRBJ1-5	CASSPGGWEPQHF
TRBD1	TRBV5-5	14	TRBJ2-1	CASTRGEGGEWEFF
NA	TRBV6-5	16	TRBJ2-2	CASSSQTGPLTGELFF
TRBD2	TRBV10-3	16	TRBJ2-5	CAISPSAGGLGETQYF
NA	TRBV7-3	14	TRBJ1-1	CASKPTGGNTEAFF
NA	TRBV7-2	12	TRBJ1-1	CASSLDGVEAFF
TRBD1	TRBV5-4	15	TRBJ2-5	CASSVRDRYQETQYF
TRBD1	TRBV5-1	13	TRBJ1-6	CASTDRDLSPLHF
NA	TRBV6-5	12	TRBJ1-1	CASSQGFAEAFF
TRBD1	TRBV11-2	17	TRBJ2-7	CASSHGTGTGVRYEQYF
NA	TRBV21-1	18	TRBJ1-5	CASSTKGTLRDPYQPQHF
NA	TRBV28	12	TRBJ1-1	CASEGGNTEAFF
TRBD1	TRBV6-2/TRBV6-3	15	TRBJ2-1	CASSYRDRARGEQFF
NA	TRBV5-1	13	TRBJ2-3	CASSPQQGRSQYF
NA	TRBV3-1/TRBV3-2	13	TRBJ1-1	CASSQDYQSVAFF
NA	TRBV5-4	18	TRBJ2-2	CASSLFFGGQLIPGELFF
NA	TRBV27	18	TRBJ1-6	CASSLREVVSSYNSPLHF
NA	TRBV10-3	11	TRBJ1-2	CAISPGGGYTF
TRBD2	TRBV6-2/TRBV6-3	20	TRBJ2-4	CASSRTSGARALLAKNIQYF
NA	TRBV28	14	TRBJ2-7	CASSLGSGGYEQYF
TRBD2	TRBV28	16	TRBJ2-3	CASSLPGSGATDTQYF
TRBD1	TRBV5-6	14	TRBJ2-7	CASSDRDRDYEQYF
TRBD1	TRBV28	14	TRBJ2-7	CASSPGTGTYEQYF
NA	TRBV3-1/TRBV3-2	13	TRBJ2-1	CASSRYIEDEQFF
TRBD1	TRBV5-1	16	TRBJ1-3	CASSLAGGLSGNTIYF
TRBD1	TRBV3-1/TRBV3-2	16	TRBJ1-3	CASSHGTGGTGNTIYF
NA	TRBV28	15	TRBJ2-1	CASSLPRQANNEQFF
NA	TRBV10-3	13	TRBJ1-4	CAIREKEGEKLFF
NA	TRBV7-3	13	TRBJ2-3	CASSFGITDTQYF
TRBD1	TRBV19	14	TRBJ1-6	CATTGQAGGSPLHF
TRBD2	TRBV10-2	19	TRBJ2-3	CASSGILAGDPTSTDTQYF
NA	TRBV5-1	16	TRBJ2-2	CASRLSGTPFTGELFF
NA	TRBV7-9	15	TRBJ1-5	CASSLGGGSNQPQHF